This T cell receptor (beta chain) was sequenced in a study of cytomegalovirus exposure and HLA in healthy donors. Study observations and caveats: Through in vitro validation, three CMV-associated chains were shown to be specific for CMV antigens. Subsequent analysis of the approximately 120 validation repertoires found a tendency for first-cohort TCR clusters to co-occur.

Sequenced by immunoSEQ multiplex PCR; TCRdb stores in-frame clones only, minus some. This table holds 140,000 to 150,000 clones, approximately 90% found once. In the case of this clone: Its antigen remains unidentified.

Germline V lookup: CDR1 SEHNR, CDR2 FQNEAQ (reference sequence). With 0 bases clipped from V and 0 bases from J, the junction kept 4 bases outside the gene matches. The CDR3 has 16 residues. V usage is TRBV7-9 and J usage is TRBJ1-2, with 7 positions matching TRBD1. The sample taken for sequencing was PBMCs. The TCR originated in a man in his late teens or twenties in good health and CMV-seronegative. The CDR3 loop reads CASSLAGTVANYGYTF. The CDR3 DNA sequence: TGTGCCAGCAGCTTAGCAGGGACAGTAGCTAACTATGGCTACACCTTC.